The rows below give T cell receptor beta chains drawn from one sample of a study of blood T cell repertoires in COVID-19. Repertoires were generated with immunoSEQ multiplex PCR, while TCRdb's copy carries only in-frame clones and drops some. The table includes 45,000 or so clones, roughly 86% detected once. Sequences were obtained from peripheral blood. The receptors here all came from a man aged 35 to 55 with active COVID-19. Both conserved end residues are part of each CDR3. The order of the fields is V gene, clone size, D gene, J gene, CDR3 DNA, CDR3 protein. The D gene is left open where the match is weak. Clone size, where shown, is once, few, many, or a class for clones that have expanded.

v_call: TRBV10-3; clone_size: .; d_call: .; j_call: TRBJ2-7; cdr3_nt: TGTGCCATCAGTGAGTCGACTGACCGCATCCTGGAGCAGTACTTC; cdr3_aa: CAISESTDRILEQYF
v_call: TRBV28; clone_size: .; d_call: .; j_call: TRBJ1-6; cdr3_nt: TGTGCCAGCAGTTTATCAACACGATTGCCCCTCCACTTT; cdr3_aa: CASSLSTRLPLHF
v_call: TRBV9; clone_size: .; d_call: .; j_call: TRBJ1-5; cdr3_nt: TGTGCCAGCGGGCCAGGGGTGGATCAGCCCCAGCATTTT; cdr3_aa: CASGPGVDQPQHF
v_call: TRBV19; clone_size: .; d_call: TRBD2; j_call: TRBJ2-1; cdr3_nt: TGTGCCAGTACACTAGCGGGAGGGACAAATGAGCAGTTCTTC; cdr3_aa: CASTLAGGTNEQFF
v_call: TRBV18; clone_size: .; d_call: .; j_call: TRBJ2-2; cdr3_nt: TGTGCCAGCTCACCCGACGGGGTAGGGGAGCTGTTTTTT; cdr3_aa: CASSPDGVGELFF
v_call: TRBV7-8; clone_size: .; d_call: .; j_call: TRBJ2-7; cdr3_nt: TGTGCCAGCAGCGCATTATCCGGAGTCCAGCAGTACTTC; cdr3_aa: CASSALSGVQQYF
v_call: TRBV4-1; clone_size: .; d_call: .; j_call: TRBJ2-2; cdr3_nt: TGCGCCAGCAGCCAAGACGCTAGTCCCGGGGAGCTGTTTTTT; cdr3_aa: CASSQDASPGELFF
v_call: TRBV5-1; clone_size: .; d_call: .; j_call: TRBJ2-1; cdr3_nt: TGCGCCAGCTGCGACACGGCAAGCTACAATGAGCAGTTCTTC; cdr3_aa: CASCDTASYNEQFF
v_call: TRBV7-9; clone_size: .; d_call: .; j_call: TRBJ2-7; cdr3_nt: TGTGCCAGCACCGTAGCCGGGGGCGGGAGCATGTACGAGCAGTACTTC; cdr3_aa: CASTVAGGGSMYEQYF
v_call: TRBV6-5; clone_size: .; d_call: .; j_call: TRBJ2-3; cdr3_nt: TGTGCCAGCAGTTACTCGTACCGAACTAGCACAGATACGCAGTATTTT; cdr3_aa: CASSYSYRTSTDTQYF
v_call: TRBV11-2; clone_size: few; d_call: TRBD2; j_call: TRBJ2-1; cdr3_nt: TGTGCCAGCAGCTTAGCCGGGACTAGCAATGAGCAGTTCTTC; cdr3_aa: CASSLAGTSNEQFF
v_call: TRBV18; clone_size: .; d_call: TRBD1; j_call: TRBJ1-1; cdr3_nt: TGTGCCAGCTCACCTGGACAGGGGAACGTTTTAGCTTTCTTT; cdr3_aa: CASSPGQGNVLAFF
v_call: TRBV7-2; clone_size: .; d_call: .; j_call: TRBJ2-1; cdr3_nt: TGTGCCAGCACCCCCTGGAGCTCCTACAATGAGCAGTTCTTC; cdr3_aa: CASTPWSSYNEQFF
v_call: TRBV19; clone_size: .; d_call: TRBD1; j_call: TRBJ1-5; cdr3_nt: TGTGCCAGTAGTATAGTCGCCCTAATCGAGGGGGACAGGGTTGAGGAGAGCAATCAGCCCCAGCATTTT; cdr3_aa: CASSIVALIEGDRVEESNQPQHF
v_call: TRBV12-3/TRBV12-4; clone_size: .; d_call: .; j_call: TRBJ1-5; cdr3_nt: TGTGCCAGCACGGGGGGGGCTGGTCAGCCCCAGCATTTT; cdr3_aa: CASTGGAGQPQHF
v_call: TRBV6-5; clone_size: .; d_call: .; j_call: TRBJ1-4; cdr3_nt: TGTGCCAGCAGTTACGCGGCGGCTGCTAATGAAAAACTGTTTTTT; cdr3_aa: CASSYAAAANEKLFF
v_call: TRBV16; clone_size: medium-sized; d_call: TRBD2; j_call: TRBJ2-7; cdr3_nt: TGTGCCAGCAGCCGAAGCTATTGGACTAGCGGGAGTAACGAGCAGTACTTC; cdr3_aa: CASSRSYWTSGSNEQYF
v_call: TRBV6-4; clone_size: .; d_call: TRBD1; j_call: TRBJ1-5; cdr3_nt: TGTGCCAGCAGTGGGGACAGGGCACAGCCCCAGCATTTT; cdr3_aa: CASSGDRAQPQHF
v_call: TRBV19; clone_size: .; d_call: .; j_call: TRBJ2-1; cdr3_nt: TGTGCCAGTAGTATGCGGGGCGGGATTCCCCCCATGGAGCAGTTCTTC; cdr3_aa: CASSMRGGIPPMEQFF
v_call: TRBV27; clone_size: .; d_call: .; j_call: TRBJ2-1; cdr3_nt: TGTGCCAGCAGTTTAAACGGGGGGCCTCAGTTCTTC; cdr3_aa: CASSLNGGPQFF
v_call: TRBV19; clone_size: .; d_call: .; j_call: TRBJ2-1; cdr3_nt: TGTGCCAGTAGCCCACAGGGTTCCTACAATGAGCAGTTCTTC; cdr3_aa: CASSPQGSYNEQFF
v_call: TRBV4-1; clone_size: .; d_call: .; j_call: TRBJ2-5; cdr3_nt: TGCGCCAGCAGCCAGGTGGTCCCAGGGGCTGCGGACCGGTGGACCCAGTACTTC; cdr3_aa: CASSQVVPGAADRWTQYF
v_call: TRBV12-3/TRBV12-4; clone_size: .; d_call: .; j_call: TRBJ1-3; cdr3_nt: TGTGCCAGCAGTTTACGGGACACCATATATTTT; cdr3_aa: CASSLRDTIYF
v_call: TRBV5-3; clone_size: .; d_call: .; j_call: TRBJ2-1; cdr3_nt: TGTGCCACACGGGGTTCTTACAATGAGCAGTTCTTC; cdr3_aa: CATRGSYNEQFF